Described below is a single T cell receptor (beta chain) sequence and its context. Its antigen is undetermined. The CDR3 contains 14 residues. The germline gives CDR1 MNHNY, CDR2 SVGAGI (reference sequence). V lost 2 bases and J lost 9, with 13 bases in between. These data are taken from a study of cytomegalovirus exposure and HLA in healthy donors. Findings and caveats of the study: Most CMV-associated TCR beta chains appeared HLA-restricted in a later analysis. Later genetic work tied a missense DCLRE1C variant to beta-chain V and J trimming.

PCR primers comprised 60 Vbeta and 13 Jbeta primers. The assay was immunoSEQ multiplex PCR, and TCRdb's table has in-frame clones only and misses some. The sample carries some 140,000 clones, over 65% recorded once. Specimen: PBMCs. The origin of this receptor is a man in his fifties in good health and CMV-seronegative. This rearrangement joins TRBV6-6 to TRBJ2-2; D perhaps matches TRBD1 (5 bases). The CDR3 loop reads CASSYGQGVRELFF. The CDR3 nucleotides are TGTGCCAGCAGTTACGGGCAGGGCGTCAGGGAGCTGTTTTTT.